Shown below are 30 T cell receptor beta chains from a single sample sequenced in a study of blood T cell repertoires in COVID-19. Generated by immunoSEQ multiplex PCR, the TCRdb table keeps only in-frame clones and is missing some. The sample includes around 24,000 clones, over 70% of them seen just once. Sequenced material: peripheral blood. The receptor set was obtained from a man between 45 and 60 years old with active or convalescent COVID-19.

This chain connects TRBV19 to TRBJ2-7; 9 bases align to TRBD1. The CDR3 is 14 residues long. The V segment lost 4 bases and the J segment 3 bases; nucleotides outside the gene matches: 4. Per the germline V gene, CDR1 is LNHDA and CDR2 is SQIVND (reference sequence). CDR3 loop: CASSTAGQGYEQYF. The CDR3 coding sequence is TGTGCCAGTAGTACCGCGGGACAGGGCTACGAGCAGTACTTC.

The genes are TRBV13 and TRBJ2-5, with 8 bases that match TRBD1. The germline V gene encodes CDR1 PRHDT and CDR2 FYEKMQ (reference sequence). The CDR3 extends over 17 amino acids. Germline trimming cut 2 bases from V and 0 bases from J; bases unmatched to any gene: 8. The CDR3 protein is CASSLLDRGRDQETQYF. DNA for the CDR3: TGTGCCAGCAGCTTACTTGACAGGGGAAGGGACCAAGAGACCCAGTACTTC.

The gene calls are TRBV5-6 and TRBJ2-5; TRBD1 might be the D (6 bases). The germline CDR1 and CDR2 sequences are SGHDT and YYEEEE. There are 12 residues in the CDR3. With 5 bases removed from V and 2 bases from J, the gap between germline ends came to 7 bases. CDR3 region: CASRQGQETQYF. In DNA form, the CDR3 reads TGTGCCAGCAGACAGGGTCAAGAGACCCAGTACTTC.

This clone was observed once. This chain connects TRBV12-5 to TRBJ1-1, with D maybe TRBD1 (6 bases). Germline values: CDR1 LGHNT, CDR2 FRNRAP. The ends were cut back, 5 bases at V and 1 base at J, with 17 bases in the middle. This CDR3 comprises 16 residues. The CDR3 DNA sequence: TGTGCTAGTGGTCAACACAGGGATTCCCCGAACACTGAAGCTTTCTTT. It yields the protein CASGQHRDSPNTEAFF.

CDR3: CSVESPAGVGWGDEQFF. DNA for the CDR3: TGCAGCGTTGAGTCTCCGGCGGGAGTGGGGTGGGGCGATGAGCAGTTCTTC. V gene TRBV29-1 combines with J gene TRBJ2-1; the match to TRBD2 covers 7 bases. Germline-derived CDR1 and CDR2 are SQVTM and ANQGSEA. There are 17 residues in the CDR3. V shed 3 bases, J shed 8 bases, and the junction held 19 bases outside the gene matches.

There are a few counts of this clone. This chain joins TRBV6-1 and TRBJ2-7; possibly TRBD2 for D (6 bases). Germline-derived CDR1 and CDR2 are MNHNS and SASEGT. Trimming took 2 bases from V and 4 from J, leaving 18 bases between them. The CDR3 covers 16 residues. In DNA, the CDR3 is TGTGCCAGCAGTGAAACCTCGACTAGTGGCCTGTACGAGCAGTACTTC. Protein product: CASSETSTSGLYEQYF.

The chain has TRBV6-5 and TRBJ1-1, with D unresolved. Per the germline V gene, CDR1 is MNHEY and CDR2 is SVGAGI. Trimming took 2 bases from V and 5 from J, leaving 15 bases between them. The CDR3 length is 15 residues. The CDR3 nucleotides read TGTGCCAGCAGTTACACCCCACCGGGGTTTACTGAAGCTTTCTTT. It translates to CASSYTPPGFTEAFF.

The rearrangement uses TRBV7-9 and TRBJ1-2, with 8 nucleotides matching TRBD1. Germline CDR1 and CDR2: SEHNR and FQNEAQ (reference sequence). V shed 5 bases, J shed 0 bases, and the junction held 2 bases outside the gene matches. This CDR3 region has 14 residues. The CDR3: CASSKDRANYGYTF. CDR3 DNA: TGTGCCAGCAGCAAGGACAGGGCTAACTATGGCTACACCTTC.

The V call is TRBV12-3 or TRBV12-4, the J call TRBJ1-5; 8 bases agree with TRBD1. This CDR3 is built from 13 residues. After removal of 7 bases from V and 5 bases from J, the junction contained 4 bases not matched to a gene. For the CDR3, the DNA is TGTGCCAGCACCGGGACAGGTTATCAGCCCCAGCATTTT. Residues: CASTGTGYQPQHF.

The rearrangement uses TRBV6-5 and TRBJ2-6; 7 bases are shared with TRBD1. Germline CDR1 MNHEY, CDR2 SVGAGI. The CDR3 loop spans 15 amino acids. V was pared by 5 bases and J by 5 bases, with 6 bases of the junction left unmatched. As DNA, the CDR3 is TGTGCCAGCAGTAGCACAGGGGTTTGGGCCAACGTCCTGACTTTC. Protein: CASSSTGVWANVLTF.

The rearrangement joins TRBV24-1 to TRBJ2-7, with 7 nucleotides matching TRBD1. Germline values: CDR1 KGHDR, CDR2 SFDVKD. J gave up 6 bases and V 6 bases, and 4 bases lay outside the gene matches. The CDR3 extends over 12 amino acids. CDR3 bases: TGTGCCACCAGTCCAGGACAGGCCGAGCAGTACTTC. Translation: CATSPGQAEQYF.

This clone was counted only a few times. Here the CDR3 DNA reads TGCGCCAGCAGCCGAAGACTAGCTGGCTACAATGAGCAGTTCTTC. Translated, it gives CASSRRLAGYNEQFF. The chain has TRBV5-1 and TRBJ2-1; 7 bases fit TRBD2. The CDR3 is 15 amino acids. Germline V lookup: CDR1 SGHRS, CDR2 YFSETQ. The V segment lost 4 bases and the J segment 3 bases; nucleotides outside the gene matches: 7.

V is TRBV27 and J is TRBJ1-1; D might be TRBD1 (5 bases). The CDR3 spans 12 residues. The germline V gene has CDR1 MNHEY and CDR2 SMNVEV (reference sequence). V was shortened by 5 bases and J by 5 bases, with 9 bases between the two germline ends. The CDR3: CASSPGGTEAFF. CDR3 bases: TGTGCCAGCAGTCCGGGGGGGACTGAAGCTTTCTTT.

This clone has a single count. This chain uses TRBV10-1 with TRBJ2-1; the D is unclear. The germline V gene encodes CDR1 WNHNN and CDR2 SYGVQD (reference sequence). V was cut by 5 bases and J by 4 bases, with 15 bases left in between. CDR3 length: 15 amino acids. This chain's CDR3 is CASSPSEHSYNEQFF. CDR3 coding DNA: TGCGCCAGCAGTCCCTCGGAGCACTCTTACAATGAGCAGTTCTTC.

The CDR3 loop reads CASSLDRSNSPLHF. CDR3 nucleotides: TGTGCCAGCAGCTTAGACAGATCCAATTCACCCCTCCACTTT. The rearrangement uses TRBV7-3 and TRBJ1-6; D perhaps matches TRBD1 (5 bases). Trimming pared 2 bases from V and 7 bases from J, leaving 9 bases between. Looked up from germline, CDR1 is SGHTA and CDR2 is FQGTGA. The CDR3 consists of 14 residues.

The DNA for the CDR3 is TGTGCCAGTACCCCCTTCACCGGGTCGAATGAGCAGTTCTTC. Its protein product is CASTPFTGSNEQFF. The chain links TRBV7-2 to TRBJ2-1, with D unresolved. The CDR3 covers 14 residues. Trimming took 9 bases from V and 7 from J, leaving 19 bases between them. Germline V gene data show CDR1 as SGHTA and CDR2 as FQGNSA.

The CDR3 loop is CASRFGTAPQGEQYF. The CDR3 coding sequence is TGTGCCAGCAGGTTTGGGACAGCCCCCCAAGGCGAGCAGTACTTC. The J gene is TRBJ2-7, the V gene TRBV5-4; 7 bases match TRBD1. With 5 bases clipped from V and 6 bases from J, the junction kept 14 bases outside the gene matches. The CDR3 totals 15 residues. Germline values: CDR1 SGHNT, CDR2 YYREEE (reference sequence).

The chain joins TRBV10-2 to TRBJ1-2; D is possibly TRBD1 (6 bases). The CDR3 is 13 amino acids. The V end was cut by 3 bases, the J end by 3 bases, with 8 bases between. Germline V CDR1 and CDR2: WSHSY, SAAADI. CDR3 nucleotide sequence: TGCGCCAGCAGTGAACAGGGAGACTATGGCTACACCTTC. It encodes CASSEQGDYGYTF.

A note on this clone: Other DNA sequences from this sample encode an identical CDR3 as well. This rearrangement joins TRBV27 to TRBJ1-2, with D perhaps TRBD1 (5 bases). The CDR3 sequence is 12 residues long. Trimming shortened V by 2 bases and J by 5 bases, and 6 bases separated the two germline ends. Germline lookup yields CDR1 MNHEY and CDR2 SMNVEV (reference sequence). The CDR3 reads CASSLQGYGYTF. The DNA for the CDR3 is TGTGCCAGCAGTTTACAGGGTTATGGCTACACCTTC.

The V and J genes are TRBV4-1 and TRBJ1-4; 7 nucleotides align to TRBD1. Germline V gene lookup returns CDR1 MGHRA and CDR2 YSYEKL. The V gene end was trimmed by 4 bases and the J gene end by 8 bases; junction bases not matched to a gene: 10. This CDR3 contains 15 residues. The CDR3 sequence is CASSLRGTVSEKLFF. In nucleotides, the CDR3 is TGCGCCAGCAGCCTAAGAGGGACAGTTAGCGAAAAACTGTTTTTT.

The sample holds a few counts of this clone. The chain employs TRBV7-3 and TRBJ2-7; D gene ambiguous. V dropped 1 base and J dropped 6 bases, with 10 bases sitting between them. This CDR3 is built from 13 residues. Per the germline V gene, CDR1 is SGHTA and CDR2 is FQGTGA. The CDR3 here is CASSLIISGEQYF. CDR3 nucleotide sequence: TGTGCCAGCAGCTTAATAATCTCCGGCGAGCAGTACTTC. Full variable domain (outside the CDR3, taken from reference TRBV7-3 and TRBJ2-7): GAGVSQTPSNKVTEKGKYVELRCDPISGHTALYWYRQSLGQGPEFLIYFQGTGAADDSGLPNDRFFAVRPEGSVSTLKIQRTERGDSAVYLCASSLIISGEQYFGPGTRLTVT.

The J gene is TRBJ1-6, the V gene TRBV3-1 (or the pseudogene TRBV3-2); D is perhaps TRBD1 (6 bases). Trimming left V 5 bases short and J 10 bases short, with 15 bases between. This CDR3 comprises 14 residues. Germline V CDR1 and CDR2: LGHDT, YNNKEL (reference sequence). The CDR3 sequence: CASSTKGRGSPLHF. For the CDR3, the DNA is TGTGCCAGCAGCACCAAGGGTAGGGGGTCACCCCTCCACTTT.

The chain couples TRBV30 to TRBJ1-6, with TRBD1 matching 8 bases. CDR1 and CDR2 from the germline V gene are GTSNPN and SVGIG (reference sequence). J lost 5 bases, V lost 8 bases, and 5 bases had no gene match. The CDR3 has 13 residues. CDR3 sequence (DNA): TGTGCCAGGTCGGACAGGGATAATTCACCCCTCCACTTT. Translated, it gives CARSDRDNSPLHF. Combining the CDR3 with reference TRBV30 and TRBJ1-6 gives the whole variable domain SQTIHQWPATLVQPVGSPLSLECTVEGTSNPNLYWYRQAAGRGLQLLFYSVGIGQISSEVPQNLSASRPQDRQFILSSKKLLLSDSGFYLCARSDRDNSPLHFGNGTRLTVT.

This chain links TRBV2 with TRBJ2-1; maybe TRBD2 (5 bases). CDR1 is SNHLY, CDR2 FYNNEI, per germline. V lost 3 bases and J 0 bases, leaving 9 bases between the germline ends. The CDR3 is 15 residues long. Here the CDR3 reads CASSEDFASYNEQFF. The DNA for the CDR3 is TGTGCCAGCAGTGAGGACTTCGCCTCCTACAATGAGCAGTTCTTC.

The rearrangement joins TRBV4-1 to TRBJ2-3; D unresolved. Trimming left V 1 base short and J 2 bases short, with 13 bases between. The CDR3 contains 16 residues. Per the germline V gene, CDR1 is MGHRA and CDR2 is YSYEKL. CDR3 sequence: CASSQVAYTLTDTQYF. CDR3 nucleotides: TGCGCCAGCAGCCAAGTAGCCTATACTCTCACAGATACGCAGTATTTT.

The gene calls are TRBV21-1 and TRBJ1-5; TRBD1 reflects the table's D call only, with no check against the DNA. TRBV21-1 is listed as a pseudogene. The CDR3 has 16 residues. DNA of the CDR3: TGTGCCAGCAGCAGACGACAGGGATCAGGCAATCAGCCCCAGCATTTT. Translated: CASSRRQGSGNQPQHF.

This chain links TRBV5-5 with TRBJ2-7; D unresolved. The CDR3 length is 13 residues. Germline loops: CDR1 SGHKS, CDR2 YYEKEE (reference sequence). Trimming removed 4 bases at V and 3 bases at J, with 11 bases between. The CDR3 DNA is TGTGCCAGCAGCCCCCGGGTGGACTACGAGCAGTACTTC. This codes for CASSPRVDYEQYF.

This clone was observed a handful of times. This chain connects TRBV9 to TRBJ2-1; a weak D match, TRBD1 (6 bases). Germline loops: CDR1 SGDLS, CDR2 YYNGEE. V gave up 0 bases and J gave up 12 bases, with 10 bases separating them. The CDR3 spans 12 residues. CDR3 loop: CASSVVEGVQFF. The CDR3 region has the DNA TGTGCCAGCAGCGTAGTAGAGGGGGTGCAGTTCTTC.

The chain employs TRBV5-1 and TRBJ1-1; 8 bases line up with TRBD1. V dropped 5 bases and J dropped 0; count of bases not matched to a gene: 3. Germline CDR1 is SGHRS and CDR2 is YFSETQ. The CDR3 is 14 amino acids. DNA of the CDR3: TGCGCCAGCAGGCAGGGGGCCATGAACACTGAAGCTTTCTTT. Its translation is CASRQGAMNTEAFF.

The chain combines TRBV11-1 with TRBJ1-6; tentatively, D is TRBD1 (6 bases). Trimming stripped 5 bases from V and 7 bases from J, with 18 bases between. Germline lookup yields CDR1 SGHAT and CDR2 FQDESV (reference sequence). The CDR3 contains 16 residues. The CDR3 coding sequence is TGTGCCAGCAGCCATCTAATGGCCGACAGGAATTCACCCCTCCACTTT. Protein: CASSHLMADRNSPLHF.